These 22 T cell receptor beta chains share one sample of origin, sequenced in a study of T cell responses to AZD1222 COVID-19 vaccine. Sequencing was performed with immunoSEQ multiplex PCR; in TCRdb, only in-frame clones are kept and a portion is missing. Seen here are more than 80,000 clones, 85% to 90% observed once, and the top ten hold roughly 10%. Sample: peripheral blood, taken on day 0 of AZD1222 vaccination. Receptor source: an adult in good health.

The rearrangement links TRBV7-9 to TRBJ2-7; D uncertain. Germline loops: CDR1 SEHNR, CDR2 FQNEAQ (reference sequence). This CDR3 has 13 amino acids. V was pared by 0 bases and J by 7 bases, with 10 bases between. Here the CDR3 DNA reads TGTGCCAGCAGCTTAGCTCAAATTAGAGAGCAGTACTTC. The encoded protein is CASSLAQIREQYF.

J is TRBJ1-1 and V is TRBV5-1, with 9 bases matching TRBD1. Germline trimming cut 0 bases from V and 11 bases from J; bases unmatched to any gene: 8. The CDR3 sequence is 14 residues long. Looked up from germline, CDR1 is SGHRS and CDR2 is YFSETQ. The CDR3: CASSLEVGDRVAFF. The CDR3 DNA follows: TGCGCCAGCAGCTTGGAGGTCGGGGACAGGGTCGCTTTCTTT.

The chain couples TRBV7-9 to TRBJ1-2, with 10 bases lining up with TRBD1. The ends lost 6 bases at V and 5 bases at J; junction bases unmatched: 6. CDR3 length equals 14 residues. Germline assignment: CDR1 SEHNR and CDR2 FQNEAQ (reference sequence). CDR3 in DNA: TGTGCCAGCAGGACAGGGGGCCTTGGTTATGGCTACACCTTC. Its protein product is CASRTGGLGYGYTF.

V gene TRBV6-1 combines with J gene TRBJ2-3; 11 nucleotides match TRBD2. CDR1 is MNHNS and CDR2 is SASEGT in the germline V gene. This CDR3 region has 16 residues. Unmatched junction bases numbered 8, after V lost 4 bases and J lost 5 bases. The CDR3 sequence: CASSAQTSGAGDTQYF. In DNA form, the CDR3 reads TGTGCCAGCAGTGCGCAGACTAGCGGGGCAGGAGATACGCAGTATTTT.

CDR3 loop: CASSVDEGSGTEAFF. Written as DNA, the CDR3 is TGTGCCAGCAGCGTAGATGAGGGGTCGGGCACTGAAGCTTTCTTT. The chain carries TRBV9 and TRBJ1-1; D possibly corresponds to TRBD1 (5 bases). The CDR3 has 15 residues. V was shortened by 0 bases and J by 4 bases, with 13 bases between the two germline ends. Germline CDR1 SGDLS, CDR2 YYNGEE.

The J gene is TRBJ2-5, the V gene TRBV7-9; D is unresolved. V dropped 2 bases and J dropped 5 bases, with 12 bases sitting between them. The CDR3 consists of 14 residues. Germline V gene sequence: CDR1 SEHNR, CDR2 FQNEAQ (reference sequence). The CDR3 reads CASSLLEVSETQYF. In DNA form, the CDR3 reads TGTGCCAGCAGCTTACTAGAAGTGAGCGAGACCCAGTACTTC.

The V gene is TRBV11-2, the J gene TRBJ1-5; TRBD1 aligns across 7 bases. There are 15 residues in the CDR3. J lost 0 bases, V lost 6 bases, and 5 bases had no gene match. CDR1 is SGHAT, CDR2 FQNNGV, per germline. CDR3 in amino acids: CASRATGNSNQPQHF. In DNA, the CDR3 is TGTGCCAGCAGGGCGACAGGGAATAGCAATCAGCCCCAGCATTTT.

The V call is TRBV6-1, the J call TRBJ1-1, with 7 bases matching TRBD1. Germline trimming cut 0 bases from V and 0 bases from J; bases unmatched to any gene: 4. In germline, CDR1 is MNHNS, CDR2 SASEGT. The CDR3 spans 16 residues. The CDR3 reads CASSEALRGLNTEAFF. CDR3 sequence (DNA): TGTGCCAGCAGTGAAGCGCTGAGGGGGCTGAACACTGAAGCTTTCTTT.

The gene calls are TRBV15 and TRBJ2-3; TRBD2 aligns across 7 bases. From germline, CDR1 is LNHNV and CDR2 YYDKDF (reference sequence). V lost 5 bases to trimming and J lost 2 bases; unmatched junction nucleotides: 10. The CDR3 is 16 amino acids. The CDR3 reads CATSLPSGKDTDTQYF. The CDR3 nucleotides read TGTGCCACCAGCCTACCAAGCGGGAAGGACACAGATACGCAGTATTTT.

The chain uses TRBV3-1 (or the pseudogene TRBV3-2) and TRBJ2-7; D remains unclear. The V gene's germline CDR1 is LGHDT and CDR2 YNNKEL (reference sequence). V was clipped by 1 base and J by 2 bases, with 6 bases between them. This CDR3 is built from 13 residues. The CDR3 protein is CASSQGVTYEQYF. The CDR3 coding sequence is TGTGCCAGCAGCCAAGGCGTCACCTACGAGCAGTACTTC.

This clone was seen only a few times. The chain joins TRBV19 to TRBJ1-1, with no clear D. This CDR3 is 12 amino acids long. CDR1 LNHDA and CDR2 SQIVND come from the germline V gene (reference sequence). V was pared by 6 bases and J by 2 bases, with 7 bases between. The CDR3 reads CASSGQNTEAFF. The CDR3 nucleotides are TGTGCCAGTAGCGGTCAAAACACTGAAGCTTTCTTT.

The genes are TRBV7-2 and TRBJ2-1; D may be TRBD2 (7 bases). The CDR3 consists of 15 residues. V was cut by 1 base and J by 5 bases, with 12 bases left in between. Per germline, CDR1 SGHTA and CDR2 FQGNSA. The CDR3 region is CASSLDGGGHNEQFF. DNA of the CDR3: TGTGCCAGCAGCTTAGATGGGGGGGGCCACAATGAGCAGTTCTTC.

The chain carries TRBV28 and TRBJ1-2, with TRBD1 as a possible D gene (5 bases). CDR1 is MDHEN, CDR2 SYDVKM, per germline. Trimming left V 9 bases short and J 4 bases short, with 21 bases between. The CDR3 covers 15 residues. The CDR3 here is CASTSGTPEGYGYTF. In DNA, the CDR3 is TGTGCCAGTACCTCAGGGACCCCCGAGGGCTATGGCTACACCTTC.

The CDR3 DNA reads TGTGCCAGCAGCTTAGCTCTAGCGGGAGCAGATACGCAGTATTTT. Translated: CASSLALAGADTQYF. This rearrangement joins TRBV7-2 to TRBJ2-3, with 10 bases aligning to TRBD2. CDR1 SGHTA and CDR2 FQGNSA come from the germline V gene. This CDR3 contains 15 residues. V lost 0 bases, J lost 4 bases, and 1 base stayed unmatched. Filled out from reference TRBV7-2 and TRBJ2-3, the complete variable domain reads GAGVSQSPSNKVTEKGKDVELRCDPISGHTALYWYRQSLGQGLEFLIYFQGNSAPDKSGLPSDRFSAERTGGSVSTLTIQRTQQEDSAVYLCASSLALAGADTQYFGPGTRLTVL.

The rearrangement links TRBV28 to TRBJ2-1, with D perhaps matching TRBD1 (5 bases). The CDR3 contains 16 residues. Germline CDR1 MDHEN, CDR2 SYDVKM. Trimming cost V 5 bases and J 6 bases, with 20 bases left between them. The CDR3 reads CASSTPQGPIRNEQFF. In DNA form, the CDR3 reads TGTGCCAGCAGTACCCCGCAGGGCCCAATACGCAATGAGCAGTTCTTC.

This clone was observed a few times. V is TRBV30 and J is TRBJ1-1, with 7 bases lining up with TRBD1. Germline lookup yields CDR1 GTSNPN and CDR2 SVGIG (reference sequence). This CDR3 has 17 amino acids. V gave up 0 bases and J gave up 0 bases; unmatched junction bases: 10. The CDR3 loop reads CAWSVERGPLVNTEAFF. CDR3 DNA: TGTGCCTGGAGTGTGGAGAGGGGGCCTTTGGTGAACACTGAAGCTTTCTTT.

This chain joins TRBV7-8 and TRBJ1-1; 9 bases are shared with TRBD1. Germline loops: CDR1 SGHVS, CDR2 FQNEAQ. Trimming removed 5 bases from V and 5 bases from J; junction bases left unmatched: 6. CDR3 length: 14 amino acids. This chain's CDR3 is CASSSMTGGTEAFF. CDR3 in DNA: TGTGCCAGCAGCAGTATGACAGGGGGAACTGAAGCTTTCTTT.

CDR3 DNA: TGTGCCAGCAGCCAAGGGGCTAGCGGGGGCTCGAAGGAGACCCAGTACTTC. Translated: CASSQGASGGSKETQYF. The chain links TRBV3-1 (or the pseudogene TRBV3-2) to TRBJ2-5; 10 bases agree with TRBD2. CDR1 and CDR2 from the germline V gene are LGHDT and YNNKEL (reference sequence). This CDR3 is 17 amino acids long. Trimming cost V 1 base and J 5 bases; bases outside gene matches: 10.

The chain is built from TRBV7-9 and TRBJ2-5; TRBD2 matches at 10 bases. This CDR3 spans 15 amino acids. Germline CDR1 is SEHNR and CDR2 is FQNEAQ (reference sequence). J lost 3 bases, V lost 4 bases, and 5 bases had no gene match. CDR3 DNA: TGTGCCAGCAGCTCGCGGACTAGCGGAGAAGAGACCCAGTACTTC. It encodes CASSSRTSGEETQYF.

Note on this clone: This sample includes further DNA sequences coding for the same CDR3. The J gene is TRBJ2-1, the V gene TRBV15; no clear D gene. V lost 0 bases and J 0 bases, leaving 9 bases between the germline ends. The CDR3 has 16 amino acids. Per the germline V gene, CDR1 is LNHNV and CDR2 is YYDKDF (reference sequence). The CDR3 bases are TGTGCCACCAGCAGAGATCGAGGTAGCTCCTACAATGAGCAGTTCTTC. Protein product: CATSRDRGSSYNEQFF.

The chain is built from TRBV5-5 and TRBJ1-1, with 7 nucleotides matching TRBD1. After removal of 1 base from V and 4 bases from J, the junction contained 1 base not matched to a gene. Germline CDR1 reads SGHKS; CDR2 reads YYEKEE (reference sequence). The CDR3 is made up of 13 amino acids. CDR3 region: CASSLNRGTEAFF. In DNA form, the CDR3 reads TGTGCCAGCAGCTTGAACAGGGGCACTGAAGCTTTCTTT.

The DNA for the CDR3 is TGTGCCTGGAGTATATCAACGGAGACCCAGTACTTC. Protein product: CAWSISTETQYF. This rearrangement joins TRBV30 to TRBJ2-5; D not certain. The length of the CDR3 is 12 residues. Germline V CDR1 and CDR2: GTSNPN, SVGIG (reference sequence). Between the trimmed V and J ends, which lost 2 bases and 5 bases, there was a span of 9 bases.